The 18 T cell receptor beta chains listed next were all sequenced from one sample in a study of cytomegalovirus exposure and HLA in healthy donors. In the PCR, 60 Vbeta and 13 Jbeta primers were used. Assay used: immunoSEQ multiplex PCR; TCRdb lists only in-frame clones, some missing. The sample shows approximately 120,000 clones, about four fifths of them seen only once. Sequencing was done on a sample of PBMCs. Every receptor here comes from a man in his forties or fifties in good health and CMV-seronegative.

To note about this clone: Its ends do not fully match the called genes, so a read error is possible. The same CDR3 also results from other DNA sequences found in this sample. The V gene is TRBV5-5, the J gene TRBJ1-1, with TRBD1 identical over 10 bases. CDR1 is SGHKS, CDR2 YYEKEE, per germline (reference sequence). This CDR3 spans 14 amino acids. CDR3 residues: CASRPLDRGTEAFF. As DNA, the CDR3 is TGCGCCAGCAGACCCCTGGACAGGGGGACTGAAGCTTTCTTT.

CDR3 DNA: TGTGCCAGCAACAACTACGGGGGGGCCGGGGAGCTGTTTTTT. Its protein is CASNNYGGAGELFF. The J gene is TRBJ2-2, the V gene TRBV5-4; 8 bases agree with TRBD2. J lost 6 bases, V lost 6 bases, and 7 bases had no gene match. The CDR3 covers 14 residues. Germline V gene sequence: CDR1 SGHNT, CDR2 YYREEE (reference sequence).

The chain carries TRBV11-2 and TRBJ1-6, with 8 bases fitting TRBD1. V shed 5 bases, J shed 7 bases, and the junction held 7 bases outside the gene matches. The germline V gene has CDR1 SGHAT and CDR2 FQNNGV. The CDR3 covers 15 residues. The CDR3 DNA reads TGTGCCAGCAGCGCGACAGGGGCCCTAAATTCACCCCTCCACTTT. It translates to CASSATGALNSPLHF.

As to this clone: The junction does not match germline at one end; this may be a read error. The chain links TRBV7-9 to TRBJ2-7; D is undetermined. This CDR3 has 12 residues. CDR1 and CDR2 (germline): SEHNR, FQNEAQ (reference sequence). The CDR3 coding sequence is TGTTCCAGCAGCCTCGACACTCTCGAGCAGTACTTC. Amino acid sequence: CSSSLDTLEQYF. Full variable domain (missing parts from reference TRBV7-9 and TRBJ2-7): DTGVSQNPRHKITKRGQNVTFRCDPISEHNRLYWYRQTLGQGPEFLTYFQNEAQLEKSRLLSDRFSAERPKGSFSTLEIQRTEQGDSAMYLCSSSLDTLEQYFGPGTRLTVT.

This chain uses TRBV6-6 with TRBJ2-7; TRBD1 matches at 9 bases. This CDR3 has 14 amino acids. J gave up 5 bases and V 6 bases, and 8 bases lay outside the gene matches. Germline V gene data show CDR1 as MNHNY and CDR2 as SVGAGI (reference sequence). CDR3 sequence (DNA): TGTGCCAGCAGCCCCGGACAGGGGTCGAACGAGCAGTACTTC. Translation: CASSPGQGSNEQYF.

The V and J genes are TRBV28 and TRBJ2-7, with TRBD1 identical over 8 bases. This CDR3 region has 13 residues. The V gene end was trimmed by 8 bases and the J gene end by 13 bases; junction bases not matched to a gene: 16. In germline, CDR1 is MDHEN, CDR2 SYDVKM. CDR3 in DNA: TGTGCCAGCGCCCTTTCGACAGGGGTCACGGTCTACTTC. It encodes CASALSTGVTVYF.

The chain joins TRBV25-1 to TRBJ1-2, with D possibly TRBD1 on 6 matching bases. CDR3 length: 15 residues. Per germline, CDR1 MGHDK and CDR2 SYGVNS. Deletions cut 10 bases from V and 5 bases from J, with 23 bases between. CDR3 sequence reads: CATSTGRNWEYGYTF. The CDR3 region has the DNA TGTGCCACTTCGACAGGAAGGAATTGGGAATATGGCTACACCTTC.

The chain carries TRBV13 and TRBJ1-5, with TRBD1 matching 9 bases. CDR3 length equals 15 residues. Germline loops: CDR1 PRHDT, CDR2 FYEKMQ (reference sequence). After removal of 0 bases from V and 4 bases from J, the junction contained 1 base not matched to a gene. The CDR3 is CASSLGGQGNQPQHF. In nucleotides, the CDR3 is TGTGCCAGCAGCTTAGGGGGACAGGGTAATCAGCCCCAGCATTTT.

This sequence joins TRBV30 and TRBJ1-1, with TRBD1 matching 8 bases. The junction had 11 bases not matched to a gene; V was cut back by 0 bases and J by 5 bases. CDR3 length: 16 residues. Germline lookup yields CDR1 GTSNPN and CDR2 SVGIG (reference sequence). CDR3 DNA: TGTGCCTGGAGTGTACCCCGTCAGGGGGCGAAGACTGAAGCTTTCTTT. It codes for CAWSVPRQGAKTEAFF.

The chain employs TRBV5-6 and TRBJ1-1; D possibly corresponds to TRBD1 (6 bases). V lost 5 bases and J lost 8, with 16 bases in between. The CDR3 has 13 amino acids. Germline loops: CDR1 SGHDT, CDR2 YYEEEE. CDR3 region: CASSRSPDREAFF. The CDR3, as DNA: TGTGCCAGCAGTCGGTCACCCGACAGGGAAGCTTTCTTT.

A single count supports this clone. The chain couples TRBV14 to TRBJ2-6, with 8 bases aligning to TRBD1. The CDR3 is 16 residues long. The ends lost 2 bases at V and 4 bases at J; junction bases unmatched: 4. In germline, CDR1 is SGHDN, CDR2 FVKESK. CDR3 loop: CASSQIRGLGANVLTF. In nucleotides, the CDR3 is TGTGCCAGCAGCCAAATCAGGGGGCTCGGGGCCAACGTCCTGACTTTC.

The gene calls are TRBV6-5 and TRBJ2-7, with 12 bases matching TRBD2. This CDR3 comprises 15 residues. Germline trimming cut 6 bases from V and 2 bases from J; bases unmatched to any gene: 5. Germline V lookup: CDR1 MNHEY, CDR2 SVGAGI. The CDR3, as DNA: TGTGCCAGCAGGTCCCTAGCGGGGGGGGCCTACGAGCAGTACTTC. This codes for CASRSLAGGAYEQYF.

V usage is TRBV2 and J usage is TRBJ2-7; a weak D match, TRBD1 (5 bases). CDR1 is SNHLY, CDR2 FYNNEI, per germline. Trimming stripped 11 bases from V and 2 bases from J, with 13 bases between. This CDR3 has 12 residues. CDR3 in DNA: TGTGCCGGATCAAGGGGAACCTACGAGCAGTACTTC. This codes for CAGSRGTYEQYF. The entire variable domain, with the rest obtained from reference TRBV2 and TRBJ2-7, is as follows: EPEVTQTPSHQVTQMGQEVILRCVPISNHLYFYWYRQILGQKVEFLVSFYNNEISEKSEIFDDQFSVERPDGSNFTLKIRSTKLEDSAMYFCAGSRGTYEQYFGPGTRLTVT.

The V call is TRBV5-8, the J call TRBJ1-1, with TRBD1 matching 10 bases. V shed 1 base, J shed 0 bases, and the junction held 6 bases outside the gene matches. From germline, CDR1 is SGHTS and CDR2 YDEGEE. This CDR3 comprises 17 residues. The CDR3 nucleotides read TGTGCCAGCAGCTTGCTTTCCGGGACAGGGGTGAACACTGAAGCTTTCTTT. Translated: CASSLLSGTGVNTEAFF.

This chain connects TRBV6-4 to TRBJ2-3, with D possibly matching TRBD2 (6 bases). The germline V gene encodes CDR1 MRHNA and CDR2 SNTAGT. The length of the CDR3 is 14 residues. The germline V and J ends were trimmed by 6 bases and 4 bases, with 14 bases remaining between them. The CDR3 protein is CASSPSAGPDTQYF. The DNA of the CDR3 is TGTGCCAGCAGCCCTAGCGCGGGTCCAGATACGCAGTATTTT.

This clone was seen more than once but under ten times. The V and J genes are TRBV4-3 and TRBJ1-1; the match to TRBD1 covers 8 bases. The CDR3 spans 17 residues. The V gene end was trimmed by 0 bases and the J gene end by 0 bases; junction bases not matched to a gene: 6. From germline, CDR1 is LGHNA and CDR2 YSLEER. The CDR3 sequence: CASSQEQGGVLNTEAFF. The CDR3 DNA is TGCGCCAGCAGCCAAGAACAGGGGGGAGTGTTGAACACTGAAGCTTTCTTT.

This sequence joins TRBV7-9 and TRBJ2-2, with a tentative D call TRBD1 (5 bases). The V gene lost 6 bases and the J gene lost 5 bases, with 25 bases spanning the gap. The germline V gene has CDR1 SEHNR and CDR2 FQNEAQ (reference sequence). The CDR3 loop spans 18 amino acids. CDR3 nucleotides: TGTGCCAGCAGTCGTGACAGAGTCAAACCTAAAACAACCGGGGAGCTGTTTTTT. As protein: CASSRDRVKPKTTGELFF.

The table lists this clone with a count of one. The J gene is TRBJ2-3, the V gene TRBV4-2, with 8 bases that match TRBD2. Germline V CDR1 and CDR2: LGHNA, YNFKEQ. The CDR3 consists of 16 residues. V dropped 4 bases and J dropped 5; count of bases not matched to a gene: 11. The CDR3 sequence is CASSLTLAEVVDTQYF. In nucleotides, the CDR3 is TGTGCCAGCAGCCTAACACTAGCGGAAGTGGTAGATACGCAGTATTTT.